This T cell receptor beta chain was captured in a study of Graves' ophthalmopathy and Graves' hyperthyroidism. Study conclusions and caveats: In predicting ophthalmopathy progression, the model reached nearly 71% sensitivity and 72% to 80% specificity.

Certain patients, namely those with other autoimmune diseases, uncontrolled infections, pregnancy or lactation, were excluded. RNA served as the template for amplifying TCR beta CDR3 regions. An initial RT-PCR round employing HTBI primers preceded a second-round multiplex PCR. A single record per CDR3 protein comes from TCRdb applying MiXCR to the multiplex PCR reads. The sample consists of fewer than 400,000 distinct CDR3 sequences, around 19% of them appearing once. This clonotype has a count of ten or more. The target antigen is unknown. This CDR3 spans 16 amino acids. The V gene's germline CDR1 is SGDLS and CDR2 YYNGEE. The V and J ends lost 0 bases and 9 bases, in that order; junction bases with no gene match: 13.

This receptor was identified in a woman under 30 with Graves' ophthalmopathy. The sample taken for sequencing was peripheral blood. The chain employs TRBV9 and TRBJ2-7; TRBD1 agrees at 9 bases. CDR3 region: CASSVGAGTGKASQYF. For the CDR3, the DNA is TGTGCCAGCAGCGTAGGGGCCGGGACAGGGAAGGCATCGCAGTACTTC.